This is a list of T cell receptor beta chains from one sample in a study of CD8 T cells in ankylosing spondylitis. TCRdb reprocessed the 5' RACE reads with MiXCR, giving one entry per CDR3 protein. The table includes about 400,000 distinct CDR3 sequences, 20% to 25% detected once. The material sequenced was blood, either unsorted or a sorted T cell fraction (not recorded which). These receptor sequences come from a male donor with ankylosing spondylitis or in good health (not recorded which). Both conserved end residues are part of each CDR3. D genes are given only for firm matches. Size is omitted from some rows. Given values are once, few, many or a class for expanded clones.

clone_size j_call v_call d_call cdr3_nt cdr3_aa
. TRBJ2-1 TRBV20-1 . TGCAGTGCCTCCCTCGGGACACTACTCTACAATGAGCAGTTCTTC CSASLGTLLYNEQFF
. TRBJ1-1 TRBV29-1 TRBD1 TGCAGCGTTCGGGACAGCCGGGGCACTGAAGCTTTCTTT CSVRDSRGTEAFF
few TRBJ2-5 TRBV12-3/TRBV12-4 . TGTGCCAGTGGACTTACGCAAGAGACCCAGTACTTC CASGLTQETQYF
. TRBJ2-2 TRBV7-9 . TGTGCCAGCAGCTTGAATAGTATGCGGGTGAACACCGGGGAGCTGTTTTTT CASSLNSMRVNTGELFF
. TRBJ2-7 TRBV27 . TGTGCCAGCAGTTTAAGGCAGGCAAGCTACGAGCAGTACTTC CASSLRQASYEQYF
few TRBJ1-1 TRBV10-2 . TGCGCCAGCAGTACAGGGTTATATGACACTGAAGCTTTCTTT CASSTGLYDTEAFF
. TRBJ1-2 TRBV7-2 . TGTGCCAGCAGCTTAGCGAAGCTTTTGGATGGCTACACCTTC CASSLAKLLDGYTF
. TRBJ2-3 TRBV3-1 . TGTGCCAGCAGCCAAGACCTACAGATGCCCATCGAGGCGCAGTATTTT CASSQDLQMPIEAQYF
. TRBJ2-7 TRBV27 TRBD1 TGTGCCAGCAGTTCGATGACAAATCCCGGGACAGGATCCTACGAGCAGTACTTC CASSSMTNPGTGSYEQYF
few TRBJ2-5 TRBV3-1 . TGTGCCAGCAGCCCCATTTGGGGGGGCGGGGAGACCCAGTACTTC CASSPIWGGGETQYF
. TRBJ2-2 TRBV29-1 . TGCAGCGTTGAAGTCCGACGTGGCACCGGGGAGCTGGTTTTT CSVEVRRGTGELVF
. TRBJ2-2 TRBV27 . TGTGCCAGCAGCTCAGTCAGGTTCACCGGGGAGCTGTTTTTT CASSSVRFTGELFF
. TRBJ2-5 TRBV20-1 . TGCAGTGCTAGCCGGGACATTCAGCAAGAGACCCAGTACTTC CSASRDIQQETQYF
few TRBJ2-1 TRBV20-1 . TGCAGTGCTAGAGACCTCTTCGACTCGGAATCCTACAATGAGCAGTTCTTC CSARDLFDSESYNEQFF
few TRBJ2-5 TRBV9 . TGTGCCAGCAGCGTAGGGGACTGGGACTCGAAAGAGACCCAGTACTTC CASSVGDWDSKETQYF
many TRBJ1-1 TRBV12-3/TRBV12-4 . TGTGCCAGCAGTTTCGGGATCACTGAAGCTTTCTTT CASSFGITEAFF
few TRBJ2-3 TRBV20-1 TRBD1 TGCAGTGCTAGCTCTGACAGGGGGGAACTGCGATCTTCTAGCACAGATACGCAGTATTTT CSASSDRGELRSSSTDTQYF
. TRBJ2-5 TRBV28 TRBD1 TGTGCCAGCAGTCCCGGGACAGGGTTAGGGGAGACCCAGTACTTC CASSPGTGLGETQYF
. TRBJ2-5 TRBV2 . TGTGCCAGCAGGACACCCGAGACCCAGTACTTC CASRTPETQYF
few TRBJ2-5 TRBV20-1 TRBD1 TGCAGTGCTTCGGACAGGCCCCCAGGGGGAGAGACCCAGTACTTC CSASDRPPGGETQYF
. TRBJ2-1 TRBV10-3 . TGTGCCACGGAGAGGGCCGGTAATGAGCAGTTCTTC CATERAGNEQFF
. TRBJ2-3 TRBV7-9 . TGTGCCAGCAGCTTAGTCAGGACGGGCCGATCGGATACGCAGTATTTT CASSLVRTGRSDTQYF